This T cell receptor (beta chain) was retrieved from a study of T-cell memory formation after mild COVID-19. Study-wide findings and caveats: Clones shrinking between day 15 and 85 showed a balanced CD4/CD8 split, and those that grew later tilted toward CD4+.

Via MiXCR, TCRdb re-called the 5' RACE reads, giving one row per CDR3 protein. The sample has roughly 300,000 distinct CDR3 sequences; 8% to 9% are singletons. Notes on this clonotype: Its antigen is as yet unknown.

Germline CDR1 MNHEY, CDR2 SVGEGT. This CDR3 contains 14 residues. V was clipped by 6 bases and J by 4 bases; unmatched bases: 8. This clonotype was sampled from a man younger than 35 who had mild COVID-19 (a few samples of this study predate the infection). Cell type and time point are not known. This chain joins TRBV6-2 or TRBV6-3 and TRBJ2-5; the match to TRBD2 covers 7 bases. Material for sequencing was PBMCs or a T cell subset sorted from them (not recorded which). CDR3: CASSLLALGETQYF. The CDR3 DNA is TGTGCCAGCAGCCTACTAGCGTTGGGAGAGACCCAGTACTTC.